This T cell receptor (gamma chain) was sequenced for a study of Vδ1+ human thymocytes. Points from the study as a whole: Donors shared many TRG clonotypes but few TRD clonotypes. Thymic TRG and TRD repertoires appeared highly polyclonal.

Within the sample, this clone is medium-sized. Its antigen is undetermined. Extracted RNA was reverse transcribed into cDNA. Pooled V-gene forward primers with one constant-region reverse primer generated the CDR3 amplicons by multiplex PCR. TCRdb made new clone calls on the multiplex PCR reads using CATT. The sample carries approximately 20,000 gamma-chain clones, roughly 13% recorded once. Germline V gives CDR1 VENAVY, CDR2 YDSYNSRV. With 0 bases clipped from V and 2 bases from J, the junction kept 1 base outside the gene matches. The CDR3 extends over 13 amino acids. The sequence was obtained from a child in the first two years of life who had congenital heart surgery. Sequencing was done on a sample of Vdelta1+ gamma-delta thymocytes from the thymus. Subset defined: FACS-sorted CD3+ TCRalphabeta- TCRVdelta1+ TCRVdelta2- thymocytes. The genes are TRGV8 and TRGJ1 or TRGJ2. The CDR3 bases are TGTGCCACCTGGGATAGGGATTATTATAAGAAACTCTTT. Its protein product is CATWDRDYYKKLF.